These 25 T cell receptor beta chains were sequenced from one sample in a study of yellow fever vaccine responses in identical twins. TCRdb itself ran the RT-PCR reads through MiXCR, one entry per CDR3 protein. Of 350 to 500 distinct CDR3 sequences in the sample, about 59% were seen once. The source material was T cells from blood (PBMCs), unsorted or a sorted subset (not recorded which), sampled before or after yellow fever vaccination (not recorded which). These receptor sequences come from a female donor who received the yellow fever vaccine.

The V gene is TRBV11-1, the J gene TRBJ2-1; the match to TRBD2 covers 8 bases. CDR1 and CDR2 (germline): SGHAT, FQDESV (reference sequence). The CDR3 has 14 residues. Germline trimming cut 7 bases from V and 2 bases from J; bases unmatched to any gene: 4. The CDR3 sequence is CASIISGTYNEQFF. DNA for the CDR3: TGTGCCAGCATCATTAGCGGGACCTACAATGAGCAGTTCTTC.

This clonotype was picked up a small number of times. CDR3 in DNA: TGCGCCAGCAGTCAATCGAAAGGGGGTAATACTGAAGCTTTCTTT. Translating it yields CASSQSKGGNTEAFF. The chain uses TRBV23-1 and TRBJ1-1; weak D call: TRBD1 (6 bases). TRBV23-1 is known as an ORF, though its function is uncertain. The V end lost 0 bases, the J end lost 5 bases, and 13 bases lay between the germline ends. This CDR3 comprises 15 residues.

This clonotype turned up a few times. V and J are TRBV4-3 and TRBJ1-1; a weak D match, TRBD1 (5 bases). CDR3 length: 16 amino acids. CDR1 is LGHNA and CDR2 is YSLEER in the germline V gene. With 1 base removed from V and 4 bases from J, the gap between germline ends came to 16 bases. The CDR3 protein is CASSQGVAGWATEAFF. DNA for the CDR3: TGCGCCAGCAGCCAAGGGGTGGCAGGGTGGGCCACTGAAGCTTTCTTT.

CDR3 sequence: CASSLGTGQETQYF. Written as DNA, the CDR3 is TGTGCCAGCAGCTTAGGGACGGGGCAAGAGACCCAGTACTTC. The gene calls are TRBV11-1 and TRBJ2-5; possibly TRBD2 for D (5 bases). The germline gives CDR1 SGHAT, CDR2 FQDESV (reference sequence). Trimming removed 1 base from V and 2 bases from J, with 8 bases in between. This CDR3 contains 14 residues.

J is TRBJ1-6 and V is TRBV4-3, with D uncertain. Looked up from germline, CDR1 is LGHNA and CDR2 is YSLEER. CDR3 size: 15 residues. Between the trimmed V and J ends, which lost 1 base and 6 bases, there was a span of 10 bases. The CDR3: CASSQVSDLNSPLHF. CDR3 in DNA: TGCGCCAGCAGCCAAGTTTCAGACCTTAATTCACCCCTCCACTTT.

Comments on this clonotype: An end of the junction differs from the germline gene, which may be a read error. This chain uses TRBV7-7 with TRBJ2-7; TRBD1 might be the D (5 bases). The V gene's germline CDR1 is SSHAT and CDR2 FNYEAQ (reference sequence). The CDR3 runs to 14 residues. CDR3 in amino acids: CASSLVWGPYEQYF. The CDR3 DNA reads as TGTGCTAGCAGCTTAGTCTGGGGCCCTTACGAGCAGTACTTC.

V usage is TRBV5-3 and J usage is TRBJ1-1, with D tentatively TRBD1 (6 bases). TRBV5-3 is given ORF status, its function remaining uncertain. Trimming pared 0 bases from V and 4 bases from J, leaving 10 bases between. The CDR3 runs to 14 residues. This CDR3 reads CARSLEGGSTEAFF. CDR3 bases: TGTGCCAGAAGCTTGGAAGGGGGATCCACTGAAGCTTTCTTT.

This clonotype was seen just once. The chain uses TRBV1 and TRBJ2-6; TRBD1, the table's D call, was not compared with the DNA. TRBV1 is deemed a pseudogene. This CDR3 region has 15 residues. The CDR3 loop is CTSSQVGRDIGVLTF. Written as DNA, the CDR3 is TGCACCAGCAGCCAAGTTGGCAGGGACATTGGGGTCCTGACTTTC.

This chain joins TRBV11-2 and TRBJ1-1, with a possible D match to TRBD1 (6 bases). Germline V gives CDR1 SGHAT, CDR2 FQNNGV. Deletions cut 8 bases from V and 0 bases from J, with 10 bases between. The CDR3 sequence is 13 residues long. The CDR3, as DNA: TGTGCCAGCTTCAGGGGAATGAACACTGAAGCTTTCTTT. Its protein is CASFRGMNTEAFF.

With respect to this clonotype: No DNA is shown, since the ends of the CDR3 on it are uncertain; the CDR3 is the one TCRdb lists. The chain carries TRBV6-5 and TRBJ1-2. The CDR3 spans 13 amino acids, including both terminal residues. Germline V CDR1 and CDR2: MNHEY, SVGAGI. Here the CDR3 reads CASSSSGQRGDTF.

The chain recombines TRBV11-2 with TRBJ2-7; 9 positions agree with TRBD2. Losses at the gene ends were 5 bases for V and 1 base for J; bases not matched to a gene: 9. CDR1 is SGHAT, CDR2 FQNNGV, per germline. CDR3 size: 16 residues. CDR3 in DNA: TGTGCCAGCAGCGCTAGCGGGACTGTCTTGTCCTACGAGCAGTACTTC. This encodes CASSASGTVLSYEQYF.

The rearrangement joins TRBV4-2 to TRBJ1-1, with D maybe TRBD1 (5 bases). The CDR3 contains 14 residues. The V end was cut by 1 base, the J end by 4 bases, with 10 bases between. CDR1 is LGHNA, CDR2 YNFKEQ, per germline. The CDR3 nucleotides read TGTGCCAGCAGCCAAGGAGGGGAAGGCACTGAAGCTTTCTTT. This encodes CASSQGGEGTEAFF.

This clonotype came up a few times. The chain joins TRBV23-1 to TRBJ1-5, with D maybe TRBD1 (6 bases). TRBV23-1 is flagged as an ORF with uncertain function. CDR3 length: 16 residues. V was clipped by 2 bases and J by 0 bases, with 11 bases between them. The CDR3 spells CASSQPQGHSNQPQHF. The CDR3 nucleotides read TGCGCCAGCAGTCAACCTCAGGGGCATAGCAATCAGCCCCAGCATTTT.

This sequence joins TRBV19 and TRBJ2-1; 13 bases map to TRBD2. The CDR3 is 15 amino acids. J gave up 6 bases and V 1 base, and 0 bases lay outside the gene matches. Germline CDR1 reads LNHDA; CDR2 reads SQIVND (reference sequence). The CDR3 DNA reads TGTGCCAGTAGTATAGGGACTAGCGGGAGCAATGAGCAGTTCTTC. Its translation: CASSIGTSGSNEQFF.

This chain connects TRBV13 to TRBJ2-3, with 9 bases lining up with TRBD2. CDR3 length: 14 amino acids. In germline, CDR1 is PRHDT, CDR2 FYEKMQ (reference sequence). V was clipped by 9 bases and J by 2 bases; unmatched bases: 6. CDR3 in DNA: TGTGCCAGTCGGCCTAGCGGGGCCACAGATACGCAGTATTTT. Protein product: CASRPSGATDTQYF.

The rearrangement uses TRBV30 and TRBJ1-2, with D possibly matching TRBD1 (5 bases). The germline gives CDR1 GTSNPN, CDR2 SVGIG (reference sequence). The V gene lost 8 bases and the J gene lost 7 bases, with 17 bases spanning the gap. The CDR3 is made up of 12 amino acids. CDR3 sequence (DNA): TGTGCCGTCAGGGTATTCCAATCTGGCTACACCTTC. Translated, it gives CAVRVFQSGYTF.

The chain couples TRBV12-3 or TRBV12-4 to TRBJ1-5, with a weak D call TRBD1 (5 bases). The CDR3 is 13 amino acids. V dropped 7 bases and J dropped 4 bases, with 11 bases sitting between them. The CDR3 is CASTRPGNQPQHF. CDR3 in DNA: TGTGCCAGCACTCGGCCAGGGAATCAGCCCCAGCATTTT.

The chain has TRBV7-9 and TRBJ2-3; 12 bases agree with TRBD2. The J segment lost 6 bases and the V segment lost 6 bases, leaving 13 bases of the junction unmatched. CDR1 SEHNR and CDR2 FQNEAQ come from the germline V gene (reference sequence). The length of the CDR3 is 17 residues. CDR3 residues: CASSPPGASGRVDTQYF. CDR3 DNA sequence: TGTGCCAGCAGTCCCCCGGGAGCTAGCGGGAGGGTGGATACGCAGTATTTT.

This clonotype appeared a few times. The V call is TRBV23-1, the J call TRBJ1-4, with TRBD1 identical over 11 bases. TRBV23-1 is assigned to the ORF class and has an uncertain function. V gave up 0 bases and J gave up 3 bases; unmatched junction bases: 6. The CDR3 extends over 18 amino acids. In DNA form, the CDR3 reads TGCGCCAGCAGTCAATCTGCCGGACAGGGGGCTGCTAATGAAAAACTGTTTTTT. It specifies CASSQSAGQGAANEKLFF.

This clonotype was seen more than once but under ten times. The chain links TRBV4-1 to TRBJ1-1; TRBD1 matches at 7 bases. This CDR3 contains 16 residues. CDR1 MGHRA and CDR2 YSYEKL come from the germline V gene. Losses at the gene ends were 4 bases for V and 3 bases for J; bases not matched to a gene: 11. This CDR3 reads CASSLRQGVAYTEAFF. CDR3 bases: TGCGCCAGCAGCCTACGCCAGGGGGTTGCCTACACTGAAGCTTTCTTT.

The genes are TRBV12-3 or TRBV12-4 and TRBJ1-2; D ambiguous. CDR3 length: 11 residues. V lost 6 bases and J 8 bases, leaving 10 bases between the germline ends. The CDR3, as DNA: TGTGCCAGCAGATACCGACGGGGCTACACCTTC. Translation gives CASRYRRGYTF.

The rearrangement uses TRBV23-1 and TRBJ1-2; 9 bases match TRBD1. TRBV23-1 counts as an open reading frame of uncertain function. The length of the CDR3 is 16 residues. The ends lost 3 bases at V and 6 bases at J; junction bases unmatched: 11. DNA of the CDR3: TGCGCCAGCAGTCACTCTCCGGGACAGGGAGGGAATGGCTACACCTTC. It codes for CASSHSPGQGGNGYTF.

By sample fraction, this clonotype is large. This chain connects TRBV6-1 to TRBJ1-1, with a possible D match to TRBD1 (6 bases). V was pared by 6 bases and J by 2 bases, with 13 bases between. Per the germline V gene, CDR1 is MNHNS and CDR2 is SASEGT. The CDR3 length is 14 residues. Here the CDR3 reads CASRRDTSNTEAFF. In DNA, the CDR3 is TGTGCCAGCAGGAGGGACACCTCTAACACTGAAGCTTTCTTT.

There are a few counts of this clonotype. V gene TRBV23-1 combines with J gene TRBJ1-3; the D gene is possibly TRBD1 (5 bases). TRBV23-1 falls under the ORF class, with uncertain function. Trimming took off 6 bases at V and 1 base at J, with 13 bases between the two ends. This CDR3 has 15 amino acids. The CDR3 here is CASSPGGNSGNTIYF. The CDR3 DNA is TGCGCCAGCAGCCCGGGGGGGAATTCTGGAAACACCATATATTTT.

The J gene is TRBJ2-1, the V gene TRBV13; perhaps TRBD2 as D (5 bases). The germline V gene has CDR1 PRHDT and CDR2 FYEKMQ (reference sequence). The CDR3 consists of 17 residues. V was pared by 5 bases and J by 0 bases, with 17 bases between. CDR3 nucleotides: TGTGCCAGCAGCCCCCTTTACGGGGAGAACTCCTACAATGAGCAGTTCTTC. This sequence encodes CASSPLYGENSYNEQFF. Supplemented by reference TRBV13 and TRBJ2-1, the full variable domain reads AAGVIQSPRHLIKEKRETATLKCYPIPRHDTVYWYQQGPGQDPQFLISFYEKMQSDKGSIPDRFSAQQFSDYHSELNMSSLELGDSALYFCASSPLYGENSYNEQFFGPGTRLTVL.